This TCR beta chain is drawn from a study of T cells in lung cancer brain metastases. Study-wide context: About 85% of the roughly 20 patients had a tobacco use history. Study-wide results and limits: Paired lesions shared few clones; most were lesion-specific (mean Morisita about 0.23). Effects of preoperative corticosteroids on T cell infiltration in brain metastases could not be controlled.

Points on this clone: What it binds is unknown.

Clones were read by immunoSEQ multiplex PCR, and TCRdb kept only the in-frame ones, dropping some. The sample contains about 3,300 clones, approximately 87% of which appear only once. Marked H&E slides guided macrodissection of tumor areas from a few unstained, deparaffinized approximately 10 um sections. V was clipped by 2 bases and J by 4 bases, with 18 bases between them. This CDR3 comprises 17 residues. Germline CDR1 reads LGHNT; CDR2 reads FRNRAP. This chain joins TRBV12-5 and TRBJ1-3; weak D call: TRBD1 (5 bases). Sequencing used tumor tissue from the primary lung tumor. This TCR was recovered from a woman in her 50s with non-small cell lung cancer. This CDR3 reads CASGLPKQVLGGNTIYF. The DNA of the CDR3 is TGTGCTAGTGGTTTGCCCAAACAGGTTTTGGGCGGAAACACCATATATTTT.